The next 7 T cell receptor beta chains were all read from a single sample in a study of Graves' ophthalmopathy and Graves' hyperthyroidism. RNA transcripts provided the template for amplifying TCR beta CDR3 regions. The first round was an RT-PCR with HTBI primers, and the second round was a multiplex PCR. TCRdb re-derived calls from the multiplex PCR reads in MiXCR, one entry per CDR3 protein. The top ten hold around 6.5% of the sample, which has about 620,000 distinct CDR3 sequences, 22% seen once. Sequenced material: peripheral blood. These TCRs come from a woman aged 18-29 years with stable Graves' hyperthyroidism. Some clones in this sample may be carry-over from other donors' samples.

This clonotype was detected ten times or more. This chain connects TRBV25-1 to TRBJ1-6; D is unclear. The CDR3 spans 17 residues. Trimming stripped 3 bases from V and 2 bases from J, with 14 bases between. CDR1 and CDR2 (germline): MGHDK, SYGVNS. CDR3 nucleotide sequence: TGTGCCAGCAGTGAGGGCAGAGGTAGGCCCTATAATTCACCCCTCCACTTT. Its protein is CASSEGRGRPYNSPLHF.

This clonotype was seen many times. CDR3 sequence reads: CASSLVVGVSSYEQYF. In nucleotides, the CDR3 is TGTGCCAGCAGTTTGGTTGTGGGGGTCAGCTCCTACGAGCAGTACTTC. The V gene is TRBV12-3 or TRBV12-4, the J gene TRBJ2-7; D might be TRBD1 or TRBD2, each matching 5 bases. There are 16 residues in the CDR3. The V gene lost 3 bases and the J gene lost 0 bases, with 15 bases spanning the gap.

J is TRBJ1-2 and V is TRBV6-2 or TRBV6-3, with 7 positions matching TRBD1. CDR3 length equals 13 residues. Losses at the gene ends were 5 bases for V and 7 bases for J; bases not matched to a gene: 7. Germline V CDR1 and CDR2: MNHEY, SVGEGT. The CDR3 region is CASSAPTGAGYTF. Here the CDR3 DNA reads TGTGCCAGCAGTGCGCCAACAGGGGCTGGCTACACCTTC.

This clonotype appeared many times. The chain combines TRBV10-3 with TRBJ1-5, with a tentative D call TRBD1 (6 bases). CDR1 and CDR2 from the germline V gene are ENHRY and SYGVKD. V shed 4 bases and J shed 4 bases, with 17 bases lying between them. The CDR3 is made up of 16 amino acids. As DNA, the CDR3 is TGTGCCATCAGTGCCCAATCTAACAGGGTAAATCAGCCCCAGCATTTT. This sequence encodes CAISAQSNRVNQPQHF.

The chain joins TRBV6-1 to TRBJ2-7, with D perhaps matching TRBD1 (6 bases). V was trimmed by 5 bases and J by 2 bases, leaving 16 bases between them. In germline, CDR1 is MNHNS, CDR2 SASEGT. The CDR3 is made up of 15 amino acids. Here the CDR3 reads CASSPLGQPTYEQYF. The CDR3 coding sequence is TGTGCCAGCAGTCCACTGGGACAACCGACCTACGAGCAGTACTTC.

This chain uses TRBV5-1 with TRBJ1-1, with 10 bases identical to TRBD1. Trimming cost V 4 bases and J 8 bases; bases outside gene matches: 2. The CDR3 length is 12 residues. Germline CDR1 and CDR2: SGHRS and YFSETQ. DNA of the CDR3: TGCGCCAGCAGCGGGGACAGGGGCGAAGCTTTCTTT. Amino acids: CASSGDRGEAFF.

This clonotype has a count of ten or more. The chain uses TRBV7-9 and TRBJ1-5, with D unresolved. The length of the CDR3 is 13 residues. CDR1 and CDR2 from the germline V gene are SEHNR and FQNEAQ (reference sequence). Between the trimmed V and J ends, which lost 3 bases and 6 bases, there was a span of 9 bases. The CDR3 loop reads CASSFGDTQPQHF. The CDR3, as DNA: TGTGCCAGCAGCTTCGGCGACACTCAGCCCCAGCATTTT.